The present TCR beta chain was sequenced within a study of cytomegalovirus exposure and HLA in healthy donors. The study, taken as a whole, reports: Later analysis associated a missense DCLRE1C variant with TCR beta V- and J-gene trimming.

Primers included in the PCR were 60 Vbeta and 13 Jbeta primers. TCRdb's table, derived via immunoSEQ multiplex PCR, lists solely in-frame clones and lacks some. The sample holds some 180,000 clones, 80% seen once. In regard to this clone: Its specificity is unknown. One end of the junction does not line up with germline, which may come from a read error.

Germline V gene lookup returns CDR1 SSHAT and CDR2 FNYEAQ (reference sequence). CDR3 length: 16 residues. This chain connects TRBV7-7 to TRBJ1-5; a weak D match, TRBD1 (5 bases). The receptor was isolated from a girl aged 5 to 17 in good health and CMV-seropositive. Material for sequencing was PBMCs. The CDR3 here is CASSRGTVDDNQPQHF. The DNA for the CDR3 is TGTGCTAGCAGCCGCGGGACCGTTGATGACAATCAGCCCCAGCATTTT.